The 13 T cell receptor beta chains reported below all come from one sample, sequenced in a study of blood T cells in healthy people across ages. Primers used in a second PCR of roughly 7 to 12 cycles were a sample-barcoded 5' primer and a J-beta primer mix. TCRdb passed the 5' RACE reads through MiXCR, listing each CDR3 protein once. Of 750,000 to 950,000 distinct CDR3 sequences detected, about 53% appear once; the ten largest clones hold 40% to 50%. The sequenced material came from blood. All receptors derive from a man older than 75 in good health.

This chain connects TRBV29-1 to TRBJ2-5; no clear D gene. CDR1 is SQVTM and CDR2 is ANQGSEA in the germline V gene. V gave up 6 bases and J gave up 1 base, with 12 bases separating them. The CDR3 spans 13 residues. The CDR3 DNA sequence: TGCAGCGTCGTACTTGGGCCCCAAGAGACCCAGTACTTC. Protein: CSVVLGPQETQYF.

The chain recombines TRBV24-1 with TRBJ2-6; 7 positions agree with TRBD1. This CDR3 spans 16 amino acids. V shed 3 bases and J 5 bases; nucleotides not matched to a gene: 6. Germline values: CDR1 KGHDR, CDR2 SFDVKD. CDR3 coding DNA: TGTGCCACCAGTGATCGACAGGGAGATAGGGCCAACGTCCTGACTTTC. It encodes CATSDRQGDRANVLTF.

This clonotype has only one observation. This chain connects TRBV4-1 to TRBJ2-1; D is ambiguous. Germline V lookup: CDR1 MGHRA, CDR2 YSYEKL. CDR3 length: 13 residues. Trimming shortened V by 1 base and J by 12 bases, and 13 bases separated the two germline ends. As DNA, the CDR3 is TGCGCCAGCAGCCAAGGAGACGAAGCTGGGCAGTTCTTC. Translated, it gives CASSQGDEAGQFF.

As regards this clonotype: Sequence at one end of the junction differs from germline and may be a read error. J is TRBJ2-6 and V is TRBV5-1, with D perhaps TRBD1 (5 bases). Germline CDR1 reads SGHRS; CDR2 reads YFSETQ. This CDR3 is built from 15 residues. In nucleotides, the CDR3 is TGCGCCAGCAGCTCCACCACGGCTGGGGCCAACGCCCTGACTTTC. This gives the protein CASSSTTAGANALTF.

The chain recombines TRBV10-3 with TRBJ1-6; D call uncertain. CDR3 length: 13 amino acids. V lost 7 bases and J lost 7, with 11 bases in between. In germline, CDR1 is ENHRY, CDR2 SYGVKD. CDR3: CAITRAENSPLHF. In nucleotides, the CDR3 is TGTGCCATCACCCGAGCCGAGAATTCACCCCTCCACTTT.

The chain links TRBV4-2 to TRBJ2-5; no firm D call. Germline values: CDR1 LGHNA, CDR2 YNFKEQ. Trimming shortened V by 4 bases and J by 2 bases, and 14 bases separated the two germline ends. The CDR3 length is 15 residues. As DNA, the CDR3 is TGTGCCAGCAGCCTCCAAGGGAAGCCTCAAGAGACCCAGTACTTC. Translated: CASSLQGKPQETQYF.

This chain links TRBV25-1 with TRBJ1-5; D call uncertain. CDR1 MGHDK and CDR2 SYGVNS come from the germline V gene. The CDR3 consists of 12 residues. Trimming cost V 2 bases and J 9 bases, with 8 bases left between them. Written as DNA, the CDR3 is TGTGCCAGCAGTGAAGCCCTCGGGCCCCAGCATTTT. Encoded protein: CASSEALGPQHF.

This clonotype appeared once. The chain links TRBV18 to TRBJ2-4; D call uncertain. Germline loops: CDR1 KGHSH, CDR2 LQKENI. The CDR3 spans 15 residues. V lost 2 bases and J 1 base, leaving 9 bases between the germline ends. The CDR3 bases are TGTGCCAGCTCACCAATCGTGGACGCCAAAAACATTCAGTACTTC. Amino acid sequence: CASSPIVDAKNIQYF.

The rearrangement joins TRBV24-1 to TRBJ1-1, with 7 bases lining up with TRBD1. V gave up 1 base and J gave up 10 bases; unmatched junction bases: 8. The CDR3 spans 14 residues. CDR1 and CDR2 (germline): KGHDR, SFDVKD. The chain's CDR3 is CATSDFKGAEGAFF. For the CDR3, the DNA is TGTGCCACCAGTGATTTTAAGGGGGCAGAGGGAGCTTTCTTT.

The genes are TRBV20-1 and TRBJ2-2, with 7 nucleotides matching TRBD2. The CDR3 runs 14 residues. The V gene's germline CDR1 is DFQATT and CDR2 SNEGSKA (reference sequence). With V trimmed by 1 base and J by 6 bases, 5 bases remained unmatched. In DNA, the CDR3 is TGCAGTGCTAGAGTTGCGGGAGTGGCCGGGGAGCTGTTTTTT. Amino acid sequence: CSARVAGVAGELFF.

This clonotype was observed a handful of times. The V and J genes are TRBV2 and TRBJ1-1; D might be TRBD1 (5 bases). Trimming shortened V by 6 bases and J by 1 base, and 12 bases separated the two germline ends. This CDR3 spans 14 amino acids. Germline assignment: CDR1 SNHLY and CDR2 FYNNEI. The chain's CDR3 is CASSRGGGNTEAFF. CDR3 DNA: TGTGCCAGCAGCCGCGGCGGGGGGAACACTGAAGCTTTCTTT.

The chain recombines TRBV6-6 with TRBJ1-1; 7 positions match TRBD1. The CDR3 covers 13 residues. The J segment lost 5 bases and the V segment lost 6 bases, leaving 6 bases of the junction unmatched. Per germline, CDR1 MNHNY and CDR2 SVGAGI (reference sequence). The chain's CDR3 is CASRVQGRTEAFF. The CDR3 DNA reads as TGTGCCAGCAGGGTACAGGGGAGGACTGAAGCTTTCTTT.

J is TRBJ1-2 and V is TRBV19; D gene uncertain. The germline CDR1 and CDR2 sequences are LNHDA and SQIVND (reference sequence). This CDR3 is built from 13 residues. Deletions cut 7 bases from V and 2 bases from J, with 11 bases between. CDR3 coding DNA: TGTGCCAGTACTGCCCCCGTGAACTATGGCTACACCTTC. Its translation is CASTAPVNYGYTF.